This T cell receptor beta chain came from a study of CXCR3-negative and CXCR3-positive naive CD8 T cells. In regard to this clonotype: Its matching antigen is unknown.

TRB cDNA was prepared as libraries by UMI-labeled 5' RACE. TCRdb re-called the 5' RACE reads and catalogs CDR3 proteins one per entry, DNA excluded. Its clone listing holds 45,000 to 75,000 distinct CDR3 sequences. This CDR3 comprises 15 residues. Germline-derived CDR1 and CDR2 are MNHEY and SMNVEV (reference sequence). The study's findings and limits: Naive CXCR3-positive and CXCR3-negative cells shared similar TRBV-TRBJ usage, unlike memory cells.

This clonotype was obtained from a human donor in good health. Some clones in this sample may be carry-over from other donors' samples. The rearrangement joins TRBV27 to TRBJ2-7; the D call from TCRdb, TRBD1, cannot be confirmed without DNA. The sample was naive CXCR3- CD8+ T cells from blood. The subset denotes: CD45RO-CCR7+CD27+CD95- naive CD8+ T cells lacking CXCR3 (TNR3-). The CDR3 spells CASSPTGGVSYEQYF.